The next 4 T cell receptor beta chains were all read from a single sample in a study of human T cells and chemical hapten exposure. Time point: patch test 1, 2 weeks after DPC sensitization. The treatment was: therapeutic diphenylcyclopropenone sensitization with weekly scalp DPC. Using its own MiXCR run on the RACE reads, TCRdb lists one record per CDR3 protein. Among some 79,000 distinct CDR3 sequences listed, approximately 8% were seen once. The sequencing here drew on whole blood, taken in connection with sensitization to the hapten diphenylcyclopropenone (DPC). Receptors were obtained from a woman between 25 and 40 years old with alopecia areata. Some clones in this sample may be carry-over from other donors' samples.

The table lists this clonotype with many counts. V gene TRBV5-6 combines with J gene TRBJ1-5; D remains ambiguous. Trimming took 4 bases from V and 0 from J, leaving 2 bases between them. Germline assignment: CDR1 SGHDT and CDR2 YYEEEE. CDR3 length: 12 amino acids. The CDR3: CASSLSNQPQHF. Written as DNA, the CDR3 is TGTGCCAGCAGCCTTAGCAATCAGCCCCAGCATTTT.

The chain combines TRBV4-2 with TRBJ2-3, with 16 bases lining up with TRBD2. CDR1 and CDR2 from the germline V gene are LGHNA and YNFKEQ. The CDR3 runs 20 residues. Trimming at V came to 0 bases and at J to 1 base, leaving 7 bases not matched to a gene. CDR3 DNA: TGTGCCAGCAGCCAAGAATCCGGGACTAGCGGGGGGGGGCGCACAGATACGCAGTATTTT. Residues: CASSQESGTSGGGRTDTQYF.

This clonotype was seen a few times. J is TRBJ2-7 and V is TRBV7-8, with D unresolved. The germline V gene has CDR1 SGHVS and CDR2 FQNEAQ. Trimming pared 5 bases from V and 2 bases from J, leaving 13 bases between. The CDR3 is 14 amino acids. Here the CDR3 reads CASSLRPGTYEQYF. For the CDR3, the DNA is TGTGCCAGCAGCCTCCGGCCCGGTACCTACGAGCAGTACTTC.

The J gene is TRBJ2-2, the V gene TRBV29-1, with TRBD1 as a possible D gene (6 bases). The CDR3 loop spans 13 amino acids. Germline V gene data show CDR1 as SQVTM and CDR2 as ANQGSEA. V was trimmed by 7 bases and J by 1 base, leaving 10 bases between them. The CDR3 loop is CSADRKNTGELFF. The CDR3 nucleotides are TGCAGCGCGGACAGAAAGAACACCGGGGAGCTGTTTTTT.